This is a list of T cell receptor beta chains from one sample in a study of identifying expanded T cells in peripheral blood. Data came from immunoSEQ multiplex PCR; TCRdb stores just in-frame clones and leaves some out. The repertoire has around 120,000 clones, 80% to 90% of them found once; the top ten carry about 15%. Sequencing was done on a sample of blood. These receptors all stem from a person between 18 and 75 years old in good health. Both conserved end residues are part of each CDR3. D genes are given only for firm matches. Size values are once, few and many counts, or a class for expanded clones, and some rows have none.

length,D,V,J,size,CDR3,DNA
15,TRBD1,TRBV27,TRBJ1-2,.,CASSFAGQGGYGYTF,TGTGCCAGCAGTTTCGCCGGACAGGGGGGGTATGGCTACACCTTC
16,TRBD2,TRBV6-6,TRBJ2-2,.,CASSYGSGGAAGELFF,TGTGCCAGCAGTTACGGCAGCGGGGGGGCGGCCGGGGAGCTGTTTTTT
16,TRBD2,TRBV2,TRBJ2-2,.,CASSDSGGANTGELFF,TGTGCCAGCAGCGATAGCGGGGGGGCCAACACCGGGGAGCTGTTTTTT
16,TRBD1,TRBV6-5,TRBJ1-4,.,CASSYSPTGNNEKLFF,TGTGCCAGCAGTTACTCCCCGACAGGGAATAATGAAAAACTGTTTTTT
16,TRBD2,TRBV9,TRBJ2-3,few,CASSVAVGGSTDTQYF,TGTGCCAGCAGCGTAGCTGTCGGGGGGAGCACAGATACGCAGTATTTT
16,TRBD2,TRBV13,TRBJ2-7,once,CASSSLAGGQFYEQYF,TGTGCCAGCAGCTCACTAGCGGGGGGGCAGTTCTACGAGCAGTACTTC
14,.,TRBV7-2,TRBJ1-1,.,CASSLRPLNTEAFF,TGTGCCAGCAGCTTACGACCCTTGAACACTGAAGCTTTCTTT
14,.,TRBV15,TRBJ2-1,.,CATSLVRSYNEQFF,TGTGCCACCAGCCTCGTCCGCTCCTACAATGAGCAGTTCTTC
14,.,TRBV19,TRBJ2-7,.,CASSETALSYEQYF,TGTGCCAGTAGTGAGACAGCCCTCTCCTACGAGCAGTACTTC
15,TRBD2,TRBV7-9,TRBJ2-7,few,CASSRSGTSMSEQYF,TGTGCCAGCAGCCGATCCGGGACTAGCATGAGCGAGCAGTACTTC
15,TRBD2,TRBV4-2,TRBJ2-3,.,CASSPAGGREDTQYF,TGTGCCAGCAGCCCCGCGGGGGGGCGGGAAGATACGCAGTATTTT
13,.,TRBV6-5,TRBJ1-2,.,CASSLEVWGGHTF,TGTGCCAGCAGTTTGGAGGTTTGGGGTGGCCACACCTTC
12,.,TRBV7-2,TRBJ2-7,.,CASSHPAYEQYF,TGTGCCAGCAGCCATCCCGCCTACGAGCAGTACTTC
15,TRBD1,TRBV7-6,TRBJ2-5,.,CASSLGQGGRETQYF,TGTGCCAGCAGCCTGGGACAGGGGGGGCGAGAGACCCAGTACTTC
13,.,TRBV15,TRBJ1-1,.,CATSSPGAGQAFF,TGTGCCACCAGCAGTCCCGGTGCAGGGCAAGCTTTCTTT
13,.,TRBV6-4,TRBJ1-1,.,CASSDKLNTEAFF,TGTGCCAGCAGTGATAAGTTGAACACTGAAGCTTTCTTT
14,.,TRBV6-1,TRBJ2-6,once,CASAYSSGANVLTF,TGTGCCTCAGCCTACAGCTCTGGGGCCAACGTCCTGACTTTC
15,.,TRBV7-8,TRBJ1-1,.,CASSLVGPASTEAFF,TGTGCCAGCAGCTTGGTTGGTCCGGCCTCGACTGAAGCTTTCTTT
15,TRBD2,TRBV12-5,TRBJ2-7,few,CASGPPAGTSYEQYF,TGTGCTAGTGGTCCCCCCGCCGGGACTAGCTACGAGCAGTACTTC
13,TRBD1,TRBV7-9,TRBJ2-3,.,CASRGTGVGTQYF,TGTGCCAGCAGGGGGACAGGGGTAGGAACGCAGTATTTT
16,.,TRBV5-1,TRBJ1-4,.,CASSRSQGNFNEKLFF,TGCGCCAGCAGCCGATCACAGGGAAACTTTAATGAAAAACTGTTTTTT
14,.,TRBV25-1,TRBJ2-1,.,CASSEGLGRNEQFF,TGTGCCAGCAGTGAGGGTCTGGGGAGGAATGAGCAGTTCTTC
14,.,TRBV28,TRBJ2-3,once,CASRRGGPRDTQYF,TGTGCCAGCAGACGGGGCGGCCCCCGAGATACGCAGTATTTT